This T cell receptor (beta chain) was retrieved from a study of lymphopenia after photon versus proton radiotherapy. The table came from immunoSEQ multiplex PCR; TCRdb's copy has only in-frame clones and leaves some out. Of 65,000 to 85,000 clones in the sample, 92% were seen once. The origin of this receptor is a woman aged 40 to 50 with cholangiocarcinoma. The material sequenced was peripheral blood, taken from a patient treated with photon-based radiotherapy.

The CDR3 is CASSSPGSFMNTEAFF. The CDR3 nucleotides are TGTGCCAGTAGCTCCCCGGGGAGTTTTATGAACACTGAAGCTTTCTTT. This chain connects TRBV19 to TRBJ1-1; D call uncertain. Germline loops: CDR1 LNHDA, CDR2 SQIVND (reference sequence). The CDR3 covers 16 residues. V shed 6 bases and J shed 0 bases, with 17 bases lying between them.